This T cell receptor beta chain was captured by sequencing in a study of T cell responses to AZD1222 COVID-19 vaccine. Study overall: Pooled samples include second doses given at about 4 or 12 weeks.

Broader study findings: Spike-specific TCR breadth and depth were elevated following two AZD1222 doses.

Libraries were prepared by immunoSEQ multiplex PCR; TCRdb keeps only in-frame clonotypes and omits some of them. The table shows about 140,000 clones, with 80% to 90% occurring only once. This CDR3 is built from 13 residues. The J segment lost 6 bases and the V segment lost 5 bases, leaving 6 bases of the junction unmatched. Germline V gene data show CDR1 as MNHEY and CDR2 as SMNVEV (reference sequence). With respect to this clone: Its matching antigen is unknown.

Sequencing was performed on peripheral blood, taken on day 0 of AZD1222 vaccination. This receptor was obtained from an adult in good health. V gene TRBV27 combines with J gene TRBJ1-1, with 7 bases that match TRBD1. This CDR3 reads CASSEYRGAEAFF. In DNA form, the CDR3 reads TGTGCCAGCAGTGAATACAGGGGAGCTGAAGCTTTCTTT.